This T cell receptor (beta chain) was observed in a study of cytomegalovirus exposure and HLA in healthy donors. Trimming took 7 bases from V and 2 from J, leaving 13 bases between them. This CDR3 has 14 residues. Per the germline V gene, CDR1 is MNHEY and CDR2 is SVGAGI. Study-level findings and limits: What a later analysis showed was that several of the most significant clusters appeared linked to common viral pathogens.

PCR amplification relied on 60 Vbeta primers (plus 13 Jbeta primers). The data were produced by immunoSEQ multiplex PCR, yet TCRdb's version contains in-frame clones alone and is incomplete. Of around 100,000 clones listed, about 69% are singletons. This clone was counted only a few times. What it binds is unknown. Sequenced material: PBMCs. The chain uses TRBV6-5 and TRBJ2-3; the D gene is possibly TRBD2 (6 bases). The TCR comes from a woman between 18 and 29 years old in good health and CMV-seropositive. The CDR3 sequence: CASTTGTHTDTQYF. The CDR3 region has the DNA TGTGCCAGCACCACCGGGACTCACACAGATACGCAGTATTTT.